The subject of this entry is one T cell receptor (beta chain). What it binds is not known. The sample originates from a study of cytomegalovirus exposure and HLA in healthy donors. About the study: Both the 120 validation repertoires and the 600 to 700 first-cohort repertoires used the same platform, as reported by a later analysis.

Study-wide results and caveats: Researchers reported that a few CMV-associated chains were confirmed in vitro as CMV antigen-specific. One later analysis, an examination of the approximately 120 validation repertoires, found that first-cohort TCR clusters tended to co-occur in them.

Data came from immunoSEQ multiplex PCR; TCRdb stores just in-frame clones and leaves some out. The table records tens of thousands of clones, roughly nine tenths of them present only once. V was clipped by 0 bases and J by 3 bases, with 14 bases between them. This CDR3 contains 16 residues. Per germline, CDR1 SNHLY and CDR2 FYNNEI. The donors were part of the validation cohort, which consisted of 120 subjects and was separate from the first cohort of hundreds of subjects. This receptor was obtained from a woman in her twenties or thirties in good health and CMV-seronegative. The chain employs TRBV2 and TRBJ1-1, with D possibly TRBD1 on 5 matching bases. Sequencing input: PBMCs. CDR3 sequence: CASSEALRGGYTEAFF. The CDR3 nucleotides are TGTGCCAGCAGTGAAGCGCTTCGCGGGGGTTACACTGAAGCTTTCTTT.